The 28 T cell receptor beta chains below come from one sample, sequenced in a study of T cell changes during pregnancy in multiple sclerosis. Profiled with immunoSEQ multiplex PCR; TCRdb holds only in-frame clones, not every one. Among roughly 48,000 clones, 92% were seen once, and the ten largest hold 0.75% to 0.95%. Sequences were derived from CD4+ T cells from peripheral blood mononuclear cells, sampled in the second trimester of pregnancy. These receptor sequences come from a female donor in good health, enrolled as a control in a pregnancy study.

This rearrangement joins TRBV11-3 to TRBJ2-5; 14 bases fit TRBD2. The junction had 6 bases not matched to a gene; V was cut back by 1 base and J by 5 bases. This CDR3 comprises 17 residues. The germline V gene has CDR1 SGHNT and CDR2 YENEEA. In DNA form, the CDR3 reads TGTGCCAGCAGCTTAGGAGGGGGACTAGCGGGAGAGGAGACCCAGTACTTC. Amino acids: CASSLGGGLAGEETQYF.

The chain is built from TRBV6-5 and TRBJ1-2; D ambiguous. With 5 bases removed from V and 7 bases from J, the gap between germline ends came to 17 bases. Germline-derived CDR1 and CDR2 are MNHEY and SVGAGI. The CDR3 runs to 14 residues. Here the CDR3 DNA reads TGTGCCAGCAGTGGCCCGGGAAGGAAAGTTGGCTACACCTTC. Translated, it gives CASSGPGRKVGYTF.

The V call is TRBV5-6, the J call TRBJ2-1, with TRBD2 matching 15 bases. The CDR3 loop spans 17 amino acids. Germline CDR1 SGHDT, CDR2 YYEEEE. Trimming at V came to 3 bases and at J to 6 bases, leaving 7 bases not matched to a gene. This CDR3 is CASSSSGTSGGINEQFF. CDR3 in DNA: TGTGCCAGCAGCTCATCCGGGACTAGCGGGGGGATCAATGAGCAGTTCTTC.

The chain has TRBV4-3 and TRBJ1-2; weak D call: TRBD1 (6 bases). Per the germline V gene, CDR1 is LGHNA and CDR2 is YSLEER. V was pared by 0 bases and J by 7 bases, with 18 bases between. There are 16 residues in the CDR3. DNA of the CDR3: TGCGCCAGCAGCCAAGAAAATGTCAGGGGAGCATCTGGCTACACCTTC. Protein sequence: CASSQENVRGASGYTF.

This chain connects TRBV9 to TRBJ2-3; 8 bases are a match to TRBD2. The trim removed 4 bases at V and 1 base at J, leaving 5 bases unmatched. This CDR3 region has 15 residues. Germline V gene sequence: CDR1 SGDLS, CDR2 YYNGEE. The CDR3 nucleotides read TGTGCCAGCAGCCCGGGGGGGCTGGGCACAGATACGCAGTATTTT. Its protein product is CASSPGGLGTDTQYF.

The gene calls are TRBV10-2 and TRBJ1-5, with D hard to call. Trimming stripped 0 bases from V and 4 bases from J, with 7 bases between. The CDR3 extends over 14 amino acids. Per the germline V gene, CDR1 is WSHSY and CDR2 is SAAADI. CDR3: CASSESGRNQPQHF. The CDR3 DNA is TGCGCCAGCAGTGAGTCGGGCCGGAATCAGCCCCAGCATTTT.

This clone was recorded only once. The gene calls are TRBV7-9 and TRBJ2-1; D might be TRBD1 (7 bases). Germline CDR1 and CDR2: SEHNR and FQNEAQ (reference sequence). The CDR3 length is 16 residues. V shed 2 bases and J shed 0 bases, with 11 bases lying between them. The CDR3: CASSLWRDSSYNEQFF. The CDR3 DNA reads as TGTGCCAGCAGCTTATGGCGGGACAGCTCCTACAATGAGCAGTTCTTC.

V is TRBV2 and J is TRBJ2-2; 8 bases align to TRBD1. The V gene's germline CDR1 is SNHLY and CDR2 FYNNEI. This CDR3 is built from 15 residues. After removal of 5 bases from V and 3 bases from J, the junction contained 5 bases not matched to a gene. The CDR3 loop is CASSTGGMDTGELFF. The CDR3 DNA sequence: TGTGCCAGCAGTACAGGGGGAATGGACACCGGGGAGCTGTTTTTT.

The chain uses TRBV7-8 and TRBJ2-5; TRBD1 might be the D (7 bases). The germline gives CDR1 SGHVS, CDR2 FQNEAQ. This CDR3 spans 16 amino acids. V lost 3 bases and J lost 3, with 17 bases in between. The CDR3 spells CASSLEAGGSEETQYF. In DNA, the CDR3 is TGTGCCAGCAGCTTGGAGGCAGGGGGGAGCGAAGAGACCCAGTACTTC.

The rearrangement uses TRBV6-1 and TRBJ1-2; the D is unclear. V was clipped by 8 bases and J by 0 bases, with 10 bases between them. This CDR3 spans 13 amino acids. Per germline, CDR1 MNHNS and CDR2 SASEGT. In DNA, the CDR3 is TGTGCCAGCGAGGCCGGAGCTAACTATGGCTACACCTTC. Translating it yields CASEAGANYGYTF.

The chain combines TRBV7-9 with TRBJ1-1; no firm D call. Germline CDR1 SEHNR, CDR2 FQNEAQ (reference sequence). This CDR3 has 15 residues. V was clipped by 2 bases and J by 2 bases, with 12 bases between them. CDR3 loop: CASSLRGERNTEAFF. In DNA, the CDR3 is TGTGCCAGCAGCTTACGTGGAGAGAGAAACACTGAAGCTTTCTTT. Combining the CDR3 with reference TRBV7-9 and TRBJ1-1 gives the whole variable domain DTGVSQNPRHKITKRGQNVTFRCDPISEHNRLYWYRQTLGQGPEFLTYFQNEAQLEKSRLLSDRFSAERPKGSFSTLEIQRTEQGDSAMYLCASSLRGERNTEAFFGQGTRLTVV.

The CDR3 region has the DNA TGTGCCAGCAGTTTATGGCAGGGCAACACTGAAGCTTTCTTT. It is translated as CASSLWQGNTEAFF. The chain employs TRBV28 and TRBJ1-1, with D perhaps TRBD1 (5 bases). CDR1 MDHEN and CDR2 SYDVKM come from the germline V gene. This CDR3 region has 14 residues. The germline V and J ends were trimmed by 0 bases and 2 bases, with 7 bases remaining between them.

This chain links TRBV7-2 with TRBJ2-7; TRBD2 aligns across 10 bases. Germline lookup yields CDR1 SGHTA and CDR2 FQGNSA. The CDR3 loop spans 14 amino acids. After removal of 4 bases from V and 4 bases from J, the junction contained 4 bases not matched to a gene. CDR3 nucleotide sequence: TGTGCCAGCAGCTATAGGACTAGCGGATACGAGCAGTACTTC. It yields the protein CASSYRTSGYEQYF.

This chain connects TRBV28 to TRBJ1-4; 10 bases map to TRBD1. The CDR3 runs to 15 residues. Trimming took 4 bases from V and 8 from J; bases not matched to a gene: 7. CDR1 and CDR2 (germline): MDHEN, SYDVKM. The CDR3 nucleotides are TGTGCCAGCAGTTCATGGGACAGGGGTTGGGAAAAACTGTTTTTT. This gives the protein CASSSWDRGWEKLFF.

The chain uses TRBV10-3 and TRBJ1-3; D gene unclear. V was trimmed by 0 bases and J by 2 bases, leaving 11 bases between them. Looked up from germline, CDR1 is ENHRY and CDR2 is SYGVKD. The CDR3 contains 16 residues. The CDR3 is CAISESFGSPGNTIYF. The CDR3, as DNA: TGTGCCATCAGTGAGTCCTTTGGCTCACCTGGAAACACCATATATTTT.

This clone has a handful of counts. CDR3 protein: CASRDRQGGYGYTF. CDR3 coding DNA: TGTGCCAGCAGAGATAGACAGGGAGGCTATGGCTACACCTTC. The rearrangement joins TRBV2 to TRBJ1-2, with 7 bases identical to TRBD1. Per germline, CDR1 SNHLY and CDR2 FYNNEI. The CDR3 runs 14 residues. The trim removed 6 bases at V and 4 bases at J, leaving 8 bases unmatched.

The V gene is TRBV5-1, the J gene TRBJ2-1; TRBD2 matches at 13 bases. The germline CDR1 and CDR2 sequences are SGHRS and YFSETQ. The CDR3 length is 17 residues. The V segment lost 0 bases and the J segment 8 bases; nucleotides outside the gene matches: 8. CDR3 region: CASSLGGTSGNFDEQFF. The CDR3 DNA sequence: TGCGCCAGCAGCTTGGGGGGGACTAGCGGGAATTTCGATGAGCAGTTCTTC.

J is TRBJ1-1 and V is TRBV6-5; D might be TRBD1 (5 bases). V lost 5 bases, J lost 9 bases, and 10 bases lay in between. In germline, CDR1 is MNHEY, CDR2 SVGAGI. This CDR3 has 11 residues. In nucleotides, the CDR3 is TGTGCCAGCAGTAGCCAGGGTAAAGCTTTCTTT. Protein sequence: CASSSQGKAFF.

The chain joins TRBV18 to TRBJ2-2, with TRBD2 as a possible D gene (6 bases). The CDR3 consists of 14 residues. V was clipped by 6 bases and J by 4 bases, with 12 bases between them. CDR1 is KGHSH, CDR2 LQKENI, per germline. The DNA for the CDR3 is TGTGCCAGCTCCTCGAGGAGGGTCACCGGGGAGCTGTTTTTT. Translating gives CASSSRRVTGELFF.

The V and J genes are TRBV2 and TRBJ2-2, with 9 bases fitting TRBD1. CDR1 and CDR2 (germline): SNHLY, FYNNEI. The V gene end was trimmed by 3 bases and the J gene end by 3 bases; junction bases not matched to a gene: 2. There are 15 residues in the CDR3. The CDR3 nucleotides read TGTGCCAGCAGTGAGGACAGGGGCTACACCGGGGAGCTGTTTTTT. Encoded protein: CASSEDRGYTGELFF. The full variable domain, in which reference TRBV2 and TRBJ2-2 provide the parts outside the CDR3, is EPEVTQTPSHQVTQMGQEVILRCVPISNHLYFYWYRQILGQKVEFLVSFYNNEISEKSEIFDDQFSVERPDGSNFTLKIRSTKLEDSAMYFCASSEDRGYTGELFFGEGSRLTVL.

The genes are TRBV6-6 and TRBJ2-4; TRBD2 agrees at 11 bases. The CDR3 is 14 residues long. CDR1 MNHNY and CDR2 SVGAGI come from the germline V gene (reference sequence). J lost 8 bases, V lost 6 bases, and 6 bases had no gene match. Here the CDR3 reads CASSLAGGPDIQYF. CDR3 sequence (DNA): TGTGCCAGCAGCTTAGCGGGAGGGCCGGACATTCAGTACTTC.

The gene calls are TRBV6-4 and TRBJ2-2, with 8 bases that match TRBD1. The CDR3 runs 14 residues. Germline V gene data show CDR1 as MRHNA and CDR2 as SNTAGT. J gave up 6 bases and V 6 bases, and 6 bases lay outside the gene matches. The CDR3 reads CASSPDRVAGELFF. The CDR3 bases are TGTGCCAGCAGCCCGGACAGGGTGGCCGGGGAGCTGTTTTTT.

The rearrangement links TRBV9 to TRBJ2-5; possibly TRBD2 for D (6 bases). The CDR3 sequence is 16 residues long. V was shortened by 3 bases and J by 2 bases, with 17 bases between the two germline ends. Germline CDR1 and CDR2: SGDLS and YYNGEE. The CDR3 loop is CASSGDGWGGQETQYF. The CDR3 DNA sequence: TGTGCCAGCAGCGGCGATGGGTGGGGAGGTCAAGAGACCCAGTACTTC.

V gene TRBV10-3 combines with J gene TRBJ1-1; D perhaps matches TRBD1 (6 bases). Germline-derived CDR1 and CDR2 are ENHRY and SYGVKD. The CDR3 totals 12 residues. The V end lost 7 bases, the J end lost 0 bases, and 6 bases lay between the germline ends. The CDR3 region has the DNA TGTGCCATCAAGGGGGTGAACACTGAAGCTTTCTTT. It translates to CAIKGVNTEAFF.

In nucleotides, the CDR3 is TGTGCCATCAGTCGAGGACAGGCCGAGCAAGAAAAACTGTTTTTT. It encodes CAISRGQAEQEKLFF. The chain combines TRBV10-3 with TRBJ1-4; TRBD1 agrees at 7 bases. The length of the CDR3 is 15 residues. The V and J ends lost 5 bases and 8 bases, in that order; junction bases with no gene match: 11. Germline V CDR1 and CDR2: ENHRY, SYGVKD.

V and J are TRBV21-1 and TRBJ2-3; the table's D gene call, TRBD1, was not cross checked with the DNA. TRBV21-1 is reported as a pseudogene. The length of the CDR3 is 18 residues. As DNA, the CDR3 is TGTGCCAGCAGCAAAGAAGGGAGACAGGGAGTAAGCACAGATACGCAGTATTTT. The encoded protein is CASSKEGRQGVSTDTQYF.

The chain uses TRBV27 and TRBJ2-3; D remains unclear. The CDR3 is 13 residues long. The V gene lost 5 bases and the J gene lost 3 bases, with 9 bases spanning the gap. CDR1 is MNHEY, CDR2 SMNVEV, per germline (reference sequence). The CDR3, as DNA: TGTGCCAGCAGTGGGTACAGTACAGATACGCAGTATTTT. It specifies CASSGYSTDTQYF.

V and J are TRBV28 and TRBJ2-1; 8 bases are shared with TRBD2. CDR3 length: 15 amino acids. The V gene end was trimmed by 4 bases and the J gene end by 6 bases; junction bases not matched to a gene: 8. Germline V lookup: CDR1 MDHEN, CDR2 SYDVKM. DNA of the CDR3: TGTGCCAGCAGTTCCTCCGGGACTAGGGTCAATGAGCAGTTCTTC. It translates to CASSSSGTRVNEQFF. Drawing the rest from reference TRBV28 and TRBJ2-1, the complete variable domain is DVKVTQSSRYLVKRTGEKVFLECVQDMDHENMFWYRQDPGLGLRLIYFSYDVKMKEKGDIPEGYSVSREKKERFSLILESASTNQTSMYLCASSSSGTRVNEQFFGPGTRLTVL.